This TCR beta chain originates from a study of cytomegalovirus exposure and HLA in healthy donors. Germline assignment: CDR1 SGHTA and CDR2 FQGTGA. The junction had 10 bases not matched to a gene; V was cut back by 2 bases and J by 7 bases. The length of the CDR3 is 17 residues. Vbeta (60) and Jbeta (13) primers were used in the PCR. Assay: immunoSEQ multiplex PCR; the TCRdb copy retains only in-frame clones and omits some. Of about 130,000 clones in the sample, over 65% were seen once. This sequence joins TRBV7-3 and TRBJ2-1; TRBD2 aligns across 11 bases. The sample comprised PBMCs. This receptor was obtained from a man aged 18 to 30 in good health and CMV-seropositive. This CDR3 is CASSLLSGGAKVNEQFF. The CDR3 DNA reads TGTGCCAGCAGCTTACTTAGCGGGGGGGCCAAAGTTAATGAGCAGTTCTTC.